The clone carrying this T cell receptor beta chain was recorded at least ten times. TCRdb itself ran the RACE reads through MiXCR, one entry per CDR3 protein. This table has 65,000 to 90,000 distinct CDR3 sequences, 6% to 8.5% appearing once. After removal of 4 bases from V and 2 bases from J, the junction contained 5 bases not matched to a gene. Germline CDR1 MNHEY, CDR2 SVGAGI. CDR3 length: 15 residues. Time point: patch test 2, 6 weeks after DPC sensitization. Treatment reported: therapeutic diphenylcyclopropenone sensitization with weekly scalp DPC. This entry belongs to a study of human T cells and chemical hapten exposure. About the research overall: All through the roughly 23-week study, the scalp of each patient received diphenylcyclopropenone doses weekly. Patients, largely female, had alopecia areata, totalis or universalis.

This chain connects TRBV6-5 to TRBJ2-3, with 8 bases matching TRBD1. This receptor was obtained from a woman aged 25 to 39 with alopecia areata. Some clones in this sample may be carry-over from other donors' samples. The sequencing here drew on whole blood, taken in connection with sensitization to the hapten diphenylcyclopropenone (DPC). CDR3 protein: CASSSRGQDTDTQYF. In DNA, the CDR3 is TGTGCCAGCAGTTCCCGGGGACAGGACACAGATACGCAGTATTTT.